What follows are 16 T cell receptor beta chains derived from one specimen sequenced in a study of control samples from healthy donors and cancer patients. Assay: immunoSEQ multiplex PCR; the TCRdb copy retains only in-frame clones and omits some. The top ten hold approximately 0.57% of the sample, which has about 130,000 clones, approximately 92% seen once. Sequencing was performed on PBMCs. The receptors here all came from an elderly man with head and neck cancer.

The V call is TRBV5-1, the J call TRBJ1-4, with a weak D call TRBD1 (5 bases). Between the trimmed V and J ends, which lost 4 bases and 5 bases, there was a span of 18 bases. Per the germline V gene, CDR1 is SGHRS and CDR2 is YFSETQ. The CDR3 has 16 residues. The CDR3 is CASSHYTGRQNEKLFF. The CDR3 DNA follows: TGCGCCAGCAGCCACTACACGGGACGTCAGAATGAAAAACTGTTTTTT. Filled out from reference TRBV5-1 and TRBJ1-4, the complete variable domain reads KAGVTQTPRYLIKTRGQQVTLSCSPISGHRSVSWYQQTPGQGLQFLFEYFSETQRNKGNFPGRFSGRQFSNSRSEMNVSTLELGDSALYLCASSHYTGRQNEKLFFGSGTQLSVL.

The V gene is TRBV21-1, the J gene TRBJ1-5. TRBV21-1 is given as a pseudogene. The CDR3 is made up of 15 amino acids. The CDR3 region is CASSAEGCWNQPQHF. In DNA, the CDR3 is TGTGCCAGCAGCGCTGAGGGTTGCTGGAATCAGCCCCAGCATTTT.

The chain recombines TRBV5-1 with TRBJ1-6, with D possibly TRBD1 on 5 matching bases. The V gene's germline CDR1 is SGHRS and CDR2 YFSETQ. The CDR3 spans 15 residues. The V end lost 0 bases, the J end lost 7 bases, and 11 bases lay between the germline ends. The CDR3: CASSLGGARNSPLHF. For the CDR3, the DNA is TGCGCCAGCAGCTTGGGGGGCGCGAGGAATTCACCCCTCCACTTT.

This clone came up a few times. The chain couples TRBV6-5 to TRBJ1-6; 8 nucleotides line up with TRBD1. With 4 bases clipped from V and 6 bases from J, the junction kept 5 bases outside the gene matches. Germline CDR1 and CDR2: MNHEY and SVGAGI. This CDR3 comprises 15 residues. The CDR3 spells CASSLIGQGNSPLHF. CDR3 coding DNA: TGTGCCAGCAGTTTGATTGGACAGGGTAATTCACCCCTCCACTTT.

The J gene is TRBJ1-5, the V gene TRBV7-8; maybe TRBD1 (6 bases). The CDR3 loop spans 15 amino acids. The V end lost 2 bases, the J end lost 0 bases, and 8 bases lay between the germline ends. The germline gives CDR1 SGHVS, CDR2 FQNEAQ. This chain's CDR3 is CASSLQGLSNQPQHF. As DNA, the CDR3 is TGTGCCAGCAGCTTACAGGGGCTTAGCAATCAGCCCCAGCATTTT.

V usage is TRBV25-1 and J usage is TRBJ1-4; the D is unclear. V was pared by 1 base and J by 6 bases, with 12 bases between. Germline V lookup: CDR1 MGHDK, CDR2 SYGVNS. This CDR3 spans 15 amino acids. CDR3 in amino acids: CASSELYGIHEKLFF. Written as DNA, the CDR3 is TGTGCCAGCAGTGAATTGTACGGGATACATGAAAAACTGTTTTTT.

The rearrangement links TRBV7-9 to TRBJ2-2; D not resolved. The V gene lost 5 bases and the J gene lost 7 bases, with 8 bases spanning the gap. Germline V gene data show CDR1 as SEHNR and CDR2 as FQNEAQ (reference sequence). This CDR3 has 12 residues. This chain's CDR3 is CASSPLSGELFF. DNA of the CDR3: TGTGCCAGCAGCCCCCTCAGCGGGGAGCTGTTTTTT.

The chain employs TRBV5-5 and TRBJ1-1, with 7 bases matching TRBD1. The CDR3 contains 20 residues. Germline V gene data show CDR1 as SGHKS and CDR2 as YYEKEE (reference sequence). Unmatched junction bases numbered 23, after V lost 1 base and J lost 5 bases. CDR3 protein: CASSLKIITLNRGVGTEAFF. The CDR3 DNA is TGTGCCAGCAGCTTGAAAATCATAACTCTAAACAGGGGAGTGGGGACTGAAGCTTTCTTT.

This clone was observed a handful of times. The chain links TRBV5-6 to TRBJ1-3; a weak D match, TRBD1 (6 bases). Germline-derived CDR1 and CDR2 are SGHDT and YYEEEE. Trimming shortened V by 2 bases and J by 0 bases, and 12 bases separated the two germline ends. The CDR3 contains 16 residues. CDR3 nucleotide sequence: TGTGCCAGCAGCTTACCGGCGGACAGCTCTGGAAACACCATATATTTT. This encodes CASSLPADSSGNTIYF. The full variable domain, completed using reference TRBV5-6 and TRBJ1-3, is DAGVTQSPTHLIKTRGQQVTLRCSPKSGHDTVSWYQQALGQGPQFIFQYYEEEERQRGNFPDRFSGHQFPNYSSELNVNALLLGDSALYLCASSLPADSSGNTIYFGEGSWLTVV.

The CDR3 region is CASSTGTEPGNTIYF. The DNA for the CDR3 is TGTGCCAGCAGCACTGGGACAGAACCTGGAAACACCATATATTTT. The chain uses TRBV11-2 and TRBJ1-3; 7 nucleotides line up with TRBD1. The V and J ends lost 5 bases and 2 bases, in that order; junction bases with no gene match: 6. This CDR3 spans 15 amino acids. Germline loops: CDR1 SGHAT, CDR2 FQNNGV.

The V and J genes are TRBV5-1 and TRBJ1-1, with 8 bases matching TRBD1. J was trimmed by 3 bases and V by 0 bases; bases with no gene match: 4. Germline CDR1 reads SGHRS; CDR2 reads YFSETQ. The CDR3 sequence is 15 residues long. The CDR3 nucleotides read TGCGCCAGCAGCTTGGGACAGGGGATGCACACTGAAGCTTTCTTT. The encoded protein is CASSLGQGMHTEAFF.

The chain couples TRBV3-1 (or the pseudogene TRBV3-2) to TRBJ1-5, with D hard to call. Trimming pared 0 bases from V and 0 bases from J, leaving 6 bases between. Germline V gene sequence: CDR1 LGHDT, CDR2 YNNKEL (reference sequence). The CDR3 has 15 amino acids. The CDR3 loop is CASSQERYSNQPQHF. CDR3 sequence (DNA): TGTGCCAGCAGCCAAGAACGGTATAGCAATCAGCCCCAGCATTTT.

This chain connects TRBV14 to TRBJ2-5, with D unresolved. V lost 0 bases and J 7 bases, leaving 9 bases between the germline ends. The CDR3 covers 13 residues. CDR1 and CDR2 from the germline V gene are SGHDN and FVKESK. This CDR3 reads CASSQDFLGTQYF. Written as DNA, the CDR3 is TGTGCCAGCAGCCAAGATTTTCTGGGGACCCAGTACTTC. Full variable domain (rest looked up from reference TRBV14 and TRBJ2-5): EAGVTQFPSHSVIEKGQTVTLRCDPISGHDNLYWYRRVMGKEIKFLLHFVKESKQDESGMPNNRFLAERTGGTYSTLKVQPAELEDSGVYFCASSQDFLGTQYFGPGTRLLVL.

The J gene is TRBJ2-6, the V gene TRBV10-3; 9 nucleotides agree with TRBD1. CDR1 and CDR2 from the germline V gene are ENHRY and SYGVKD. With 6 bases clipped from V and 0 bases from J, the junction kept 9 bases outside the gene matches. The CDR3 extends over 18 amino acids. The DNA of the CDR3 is TGTGCCATCAGCCGGGGGACAGGGAAGGACTCTGGGGCCAACGTCCTGACTTTC. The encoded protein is CAISRGTGKDSGANVLTF.

The CDR3 nucleotides read TGTGCCAGCAGTTACCCACGGATAGCGGGAGGCCAAGAGACCCAGTACTTC. It encodes CASSYPRIAGGQETQYF. The chain recombines TRBV6-2 or TRBV6-3 with TRBJ2-5; 10 bases map to TRBD2. With 2 bases clipped from V and 1 base from J, the junction kept 7 bases outside the gene matches. The CDR3 runs to 17 residues. In germline, CDR1 is MNHEY, CDR2 SVGEGT.

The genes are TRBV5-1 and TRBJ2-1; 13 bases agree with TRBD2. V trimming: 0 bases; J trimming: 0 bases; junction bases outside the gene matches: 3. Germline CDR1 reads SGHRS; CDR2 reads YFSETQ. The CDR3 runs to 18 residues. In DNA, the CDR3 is TGCGCCAGCAGCTTGGGCTGGACTAGCGGGAGCTCCTACAATGAGCAGTTCTTC. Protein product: CASSLGWTSGSSYNEQFF.